This T cell receptor beta chain was retrieved from a study of T cell repertoires in cytomegalovirus infection. Study-wide background: Recently described HLA-C-restricted plus well-studied HLA-B-restricted CMV epitopes were used.

With respect to this clonotype: Its specificity is not known.

From the reads, TCRdb called clonotypes with MiXCR, one entry per CDR3 protein. The sample comprises some 480,000 distinct CDR3 sequences, about 33% of which are singletons, and 17% rests with the top ten. Trimming took 5 bases from V and 1 from J, leaving 18 bases between them. Germline V gene sequence: CDR1 MDHEN, CDR2 SYDVKM. The CDR3 is 16 amino acids. Sequencing used cultured PBMCs, obtained from culture after CMV antigen stimulation. The chain is built from TRBV28 and TRBJ2-7; D is tentatively TRBD1 or TRBD2 (5 bases each). This receptor was identified in a human donor in good health (CMV status not recorded). Some clones in this sample may be carry-over from other donors' samples. The CDR3 region has the DNA TGTGCCAGCAGTCCGGCGATCCGGGACGGGTCCTACGAGCAGTACGTC. Its protein product is CASSPAIRDGSYEQYV.